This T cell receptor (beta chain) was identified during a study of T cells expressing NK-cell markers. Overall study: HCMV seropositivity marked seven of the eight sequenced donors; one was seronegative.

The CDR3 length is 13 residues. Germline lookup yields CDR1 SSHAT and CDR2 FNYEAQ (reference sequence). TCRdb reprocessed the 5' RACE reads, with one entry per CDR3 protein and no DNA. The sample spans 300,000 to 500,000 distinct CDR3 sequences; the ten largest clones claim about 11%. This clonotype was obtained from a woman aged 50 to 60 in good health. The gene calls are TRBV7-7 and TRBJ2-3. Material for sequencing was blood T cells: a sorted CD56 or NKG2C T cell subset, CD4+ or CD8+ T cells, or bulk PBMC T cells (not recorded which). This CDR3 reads CASSGTWSDTQYF.